Following are 14 T cell receptor beta chains from one sample sequenced in a study of shared clonotypes between healthy human individuals. The protocol was immunoSEQ multiplex PCR, while the TCRdb copy is restricted to in-frame clones and leaves out a portion. Of about 660,000 clones detected, approximately 74% appear once; the ten largest clones hold roughly 1.7%. The sequenced sample consisted of memory CD4+ T cells sorted from blood. Subset denoted: CD45RA-negative fraction. The receptors originated from a young woman in good health.

This clone appeared many times. The gene calls are TRBV25-1 and TRBJ1-4, with D possibly matching TRBD1 (6 bases). The germline V gene encodes CDR1 MGHDK and CDR2 SYGVNS. CDR3 length equals 16 residues. V was trimmed by 2 bases and J by 8 bases, leaving 18 bases between them. CDR3 sequence: CASSEPSAGAGEKLFF. Written as DNA, the CDR3 is TGTGCCAGCAGTGAACCAAGTGCAGGGGCGGGAGAAAAACTGTTTTTT.

The chain employs TRBV6-1 and TRBJ2-2; no clear D gene. Trimming removed 0 bases from V and 5 bases from J, with 16 bases in between. From germline, CDR1 is MNHNS and CDR2 SASEGT. There are 17 residues in the CDR3. As DNA, the CDR3 is TGTGCCAGCAGTGAAGCGTATGGGCAGCTAAGGACCGGGGAGCTGTTTTTT. Encoded protein: CASSEAYGQLRTGELFF.

This sequence joins TRBV30 and TRBJ2-4; no clear D. CDR3 length equals 13 residues. Per the germline V gene, CDR1 is GTSNPN and CDR2 is SVGIG (reference sequence). Trimming stripped 3 bases from V and 9 bases from J, with 15 bases between. CDR3 region: CAWRGPGFSIQYF. Written as DNA, the CDR3 is TGTGCCTGGAGAGGTCCAGGTTTTAGCATTCAGTACTTC.

The V gene is TRBV6-7, the J gene TRBJ2-3; D may be TRBD1 or TRBD2 (5 bases each). TRBV6-7 has ORF status, its function being uncertain. The CDR3 sequence is 16 residues long. Deletions cut 5 bases from V and 0 bases from J, with 15 bases between. CDR3 protein: CASSTSRDLSTDTQYF. CDR3 coding DNA: TGTGCCAGCAGTACTTCCAGGGACCTTAGCACAGATACGCAGTATTTT.

The chain uses TRBV7-2 and TRBJ1-5; possible D gene TRBD1, 5 bases. Deletions cut 3 bases from V and 6 bases from J, with 9 bases between. The CDR3 extends over 13 amino acids. The germline V gene has CDR1 SGHTA and CDR2 FQGNSA. This chain's CDR3 is CASSFRVSQPQHF. CDR3 nucleotide sequence: TGTGCCAGCAGCTTCAGGGTTTCTCAGCCCCAGCATTTT.

The chain has TRBV19 and TRBJ1-2; D is ambiguous. CDR1 LNHDA and CDR2 SQIVND come from the germline V gene (reference sequence). The CDR3 length is 12 residues. V was clipped by 6 bases and J by 3 bases, with 8 bases between them. CDR3 amino acids: CASREYDYGYTF. The CDR3 nucleotides are TGTGCCAGTAGAGAGTATGACTATGGCTACACCTTC. Full variable domain (rest looked up from reference TRBV19 and TRBJ1-2): DGGITQSPKYLFRKEGQNVTLSCEQNLNHDAMYWYRQDPGQGLRLIYYSQIVNDFQKGDIAEGYSVSREKKESFPLTVTSAQKNPTAFYLCASREYDYGYTFGSGTRLTVV.

J is TRBJ2-3 and V is TRBV28; D remains ambiguous. Looked up from germline, CDR1 is MDHEN and CDR2 is SYDVKM. V was trimmed by 7 bases and J by 8 bases, leaving 22 bases between them. The CDR3 sequence is 15 residues long. This chain's CDR3 is CASTLTDGVYVTQYF. The CDR3 DNA follows: TGTGCCAGCACCCTAACGGACGGAGTTTACGTTACGCAGTATTTT. The variable domain in full, completed from reference TRBV28 and TRBJ2-3, reads DVKVTQSSRYLVKRTGEKVFLECVQDMDHENMFWYRQDPGLGLRLIYFSYDVKMKEKGDIPEGYSVSREKKERFSLILESASTNQTSMYLCASTLTDGVYVTQYFGPGTRLTVL.

This clone came up once. V is TRBV18 and J is TRBJ1-3; D is ambiguous. With 3 bases removed from V and 0 bases from J, the gap between germline ends came to 12 bases. Germline CDR1 reads KGHSH; CDR2 reads LQKENI. The CDR3 covers 16 residues. This CDR3 is CASSPQALLSGNTIYF. The CDR3 bases are TGTGCCAGCTCACCTCAAGCCCTTCTCTCTGGAAACACCATATATTTT.

This chain connects TRBV11-2 to TRBJ1-5, with no clear D. The CDR3 consists of 13 residues. The germline V gene has CDR1 SGHAT and CDR2 FQNNGV. Trimming removed 5 bases from V and 7 bases from J, with 12 bases in between. For the CDR3, the DNA is TGTGCCAGCAGCATTGAGGAACGCCAGCCCCAGCATTTT. Encoded protein: CASSIEERQPQHF.

V is TRBV19 and J is TRBJ1-4; TRBD1 matches 9 bases. Germline-derived CDR1 and CDR2 are LNHDA and SQIVND (reference sequence). The CDR3 spans 17 residues. Losses at the gene ends were 5 bases for V and 1 base for J; bases not matched to a gene: 8. The CDR3: CASSPRTGVVTNEKLFF. The CDR3 DNA follows: TGTGCCAGTAGTCCGAGGACAGGGGTGGTAACTAATGAAAAACTGTTTTTT.

The chain combines TRBV30 with TRBJ2-5, with 7 bases identical to TRBD1. This CDR3 is built from 16 residues. Unmatched junction bases numbered 9, after V lost 0 bases and J lost 2 bases. The germline CDR1 and CDR2 sequences are GTSNPN and SVGIG (reference sequence). The CDR3 here is CAWSVTDRVVQETQYF. CDR3 nucleotides: TGTGCCTGGAGTGTGACCGACAGGGTAGTGCAAGAGACCCAGTACTTC.

Turning to this clone: Other DNA sequences in this sample translate to the same CDR3. CDR3 residues: CASSPGGLGTEAFF. The CDR3 DNA sequence: TGTGCCAGCTCACCGGGAGGCTTGGGCACTGAAGCTTTCTTT. The genes are TRBV18 and TRBJ1-1; D not resolved. Germline CDR1 KGHSH, CDR2 LQKENI. Trimming removed 3 bases from V and 4 bases from J, with 12 bases in between. This CDR3 is built from 14 residues.

This chain connects TRBV6-4 to TRBJ1-1; D is undetermined. The germline CDR1 and CDR2 sequences are MRHNA and SNTAGT. This CDR3 region has 12 residues. The ends were cut back, 7 bases at V and 3 bases at J, with 9 bases in the middle. CDR3: CASIVRDTEAFF. In DNA form, the CDR3 reads TGTGCCAGCATAGTTAGGGACACTGAAGCTTTCTTT.

The chain couples TRBV27 to TRBJ2-3, with D perhaps matching TRBD1 (5 bases). The CDR3 spans 14 residues. Deletions cut 5 bases from V and 2 bases from J, with 11 bases between. CDR1 MNHEY and CDR2 SMNVEV come from the germline V gene (reference sequence). CDR3 in amino acids: CASSKGPHTDTQYF. The DNA for the CDR3 is TGTGCCAGCAGTAAGGGGCCTCACACAGATACGCAGTATTTT.